This TCR beta chain was recovered during a study of T-cell memory formation after mild COVID-19. Study results and limitations: Most CD4+ clones that shrank were in CM and EM, while CD8+ ones turned up in EMRA. The appearance of some responding clones in pre-infection memory suggested that cross-reactive memory joined.

With 3 bases clipped from V and 3 bases from J, the junction kept 5 bases outside the gene matches. Germline V gives CDR1 KGHSH, CDR2 LQKENI. The CDR3 has 15 amino acids. Constant-segment primers and 5'RACE yielded cDNA libraries for TCR alpha and TCR beta, each carrying sample barcodes and UMIs. One entry per CDR3 protein, called by TCRdb with MiXCR from the 5' RACE reads. The repertoire holds about 420,000 distinct CDR3 sequences, with 20% to 30% as singletons. In this sample, this clonotype turned up a few times. Its target is unknown. The chain couples TRBV18 to TRBJ2-3; TRBD2 aligns across 8 bases. The sequencing sample was made of PBMCs or a T cell subset sorted from them (not recorded which). The TCR comes from an adult woman who had mild COVID-19 (a few samples of this study predate the infection). Cell type and time point are not known. The CDR3, as DNA: TGTGCCAGCTCACCTACGGGACTAGAGACAGATACGCAGTATTTT. Amino acids: CASSPTGLETDTQYF.